These 11 T cell receptor beta chains came from one sample sequenced in a study of blood T cells in healthy people across ages. Using a J-beta primer mix together with a sample-barcoded 5' primer, a second PCR was run for about 6 to 11 cycles. TCRdb itself ran the 5' RACE reads through MiXCR, one entry per CDR3 protein. The repertoire holds nearly 800,000 distinct CDR3 sequences, 20% to 25% seen once, with under 4.5% in the top ten. The data were also submitted as part of a second study, on T cells of mothers and their children.

The sequencing input was blood. Source of these receptors: a boy aged 5-17 years in good health.

This clonotype was seen more than once but under ten times. This chain uses TRBV25-1 with TRBJ2-3; 8 bases are shared with TRBD2. The CDR3 runs to 13 residues. The J segment lost 4 bases and the V segment lost 9 bases, leaving 6 bases of the junction unmatched. Germline CDR1 is MGHDK and CDR2 is SYGVNS. The DNA for the CDR3 is TGTGCCAGTAATGGACTAGCTCCAGATACGCAGTATTTT. Amino acids: CASNGLAPDTQYF. Full variable domain (missing parts from reference TRBV25-1 and TRBJ2-3): EADIYQTPRYLVIGTGKKITLECSQTMGHDKMYWYQQDPGMELHLIHYSYGVNSTEKGDLSSESTVSRIRTEHFPLTLESARPSHTSQYLCASNGLAPDTQYFGPGTRLTVL.

This clonotype has only a few counts. The chain carries TRBV6-5 and TRBJ1-1; TRBD1 aligns across 8 bases. Germline trimming cut 2 bases from V and 1 base from J; bases unmatched to any gene: 21. From germline, CDR1 is MNHEY and CDR2 SVGAGI. The CDR3 contains 21 residues. The CDR3 sequence is CASSYPFGWVRGRGANTEAFF. The CDR3 DNA sequence: TGTGCCAGCAGTTACCCCTTTGGGTGGGTCAGGGGGCGAGGTGCGAACACTGAAGCTTTCTTT.

This CDR3 is CASSPGIFMGEKLFF. The CDR3 DNA reads as TGTGCCAGCAGCCCCGGGATTTTTATGGGTGAAAAACTGTTTTTT. This chain connects TRBV7-2 to TRBJ1-4; D is undetermined. CDR1 is SGHTA, CDR2 FQGNSA, per germline. CDR3 length equals 15 residues. The V gene lost 5 bases and the J gene lost 7 bases, with 17 bases spanning the gap.

The table lists this clonotype with a count of one. The V gene is TRBV9, the J gene TRBJ2-7, with 9 bases identical to TRBD1. Looked up from germline, CDR1 is SGDLS and CDR2 is YYNGEE. Losses at the gene ends were 3 bases for V and 7 bases for J; bases not matched to a gene: 8. CDR3 length: 14 amino acids. The chain's CDR3 is CASSEEGQGWEQYF. The CDR3 nucleotides are TGTGCCAGCAGCGAGGAAGGACAGGGGTGGGAGCAGTACTTC.

The CDR3 coding sequence is TGTGCCAGCAGTTGGTCTCTACAGGGCTATGGCTACACCTTC. This codes for CASSWSLQGYGYTF. The J gene is TRBJ1-2, the V gene TRBV12-3 or TRBV12-4; weak D call: TRBD1 (6 bases). The CDR3 sequence is 14 residues long. Trimming took 4 bases from V and 4 from J, leaving 13 bases between them.

A single count supports this clonotype. The chain links TRBV7-9 to TRBJ2-1; 11 bases agree with TRBD1. This CDR3 comprises 16 residues. Germline assignment: CDR1 SEHNR and CDR2 FQNEAQ (reference sequence). With V trimmed by 5 bases and J by 7 bases, 10 bases remained unmatched. For the CDR3, the DNA is TGTGCCAGCAGCCTTCGGGACAGGGGGATGAGAAATGAGCAGTTCTTC. Its translation is CASSLRDRGMRNEQFF.

The CDR3 bases are TGTGCTAAGTCCTATGGCTACACCTTC. This translates into CAKSYGYTF. The V call is TRBV12-5, the J call TRBJ1-2; D not resolved. Germline V CDR1 and CDR2: LGHNT, FRNRAP. Trimming removed 10 bases from V and 4 bases from J, with 4 bases in between. The CDR3 loop spans 9 amino acids.

The chain couples TRBV4-2 to TRBJ2-1, with unresolved D. Germline-derived CDR1 and CDR2 are LGHNA and YNFKEQ. V lost 0 bases and J lost 7, with 10 bases in between. The CDR3 is 14 amino acids. The CDR3 nucleotides read TGTGCCAGCAGCCAAGAGACCGGTTCAAATGAGCAGTTCTTC. Translating it yields CASSQETGSNEQFF.

This clonotype has only a few counts. The chain recombines TRBV12-3 or TRBV12-4 with TRBJ2-5; D is perhaps TRBD2 (5 bases). Trimming took off 4 bases at V and 2 bases at J, with 14 bases between the two ends. CDR3 length equals 15 residues. In DNA, the CDR3 is TGTGCCAGCAGTTCCTACCGGGGTGGACAAGAGACCCAGTACTTC. Translation gives CASSSYRGGQETQYF.

V and J are TRBV12-3 or TRBV12-4 and TRBJ1-2; 10 bases agree with TRBD1. V gave up 5 bases and J gave up 5 bases; unmatched junction bases: 5. This CDR3 contains 14 residues. CDR3 bases: TGTGCCAGCAGTCCGGACAGGGGGGCATATGGCTACACCTTC. Translation: CASSPDRGAYGYTF.

This clonotype was observed many times. The chain couples TRBV10-3 to TRBJ1-1; D is uncertain. V was trimmed by 3 bases and J by 0 bases, leaving 8 bases between them. Per germline, CDR1 ENHRY and CDR2 SYGVKD. The length of the CDR3 is 14 residues. CDR3 in amino acids: CAISEGFLNTEAFF. The CDR3 DNA reads TGTGCCATCAGTGAAGGGTTTCTGAACACTGAAGCTTTCTTT.